This entry concerns a single TCR beta chain. Its antigen remains undetermined. Per-nucleotide qualities are absent, and no much larger clonotype sits a single base away. The immunoSEQ hsTCRbeta Kit was used to sequence TCR beta CDR3 regions from DNA. In the original analysis: The ImmunoSEQ Analyzer was used to analyse the TCR sequencing data. T cell clonality was defined as 1 minus Pielou's evenness, calculated on productive rearrangements. The inverse Simpson index, applied to productive templates, was used to measure T cell diversity. T cell density was TCR beta template counts normalized to usable DNA, estimated by amplifying and sequencing housekeeping genes. TCR metrics were compared across histologic stages using two-sided Kruskal-Wallis tests. TCRdb carries this immuneACCESS record with in-frame sequences only. Its versions omit some clonotypes, under half of them owing to an unresolved V gene in the studies checked, with the rest unexplained. That table supplies the V and J calls and clone size; D and trimming were determined from the DNA. This sample lists 6,500 to 10,000 clones; about 86% were detected once. The leading ten clones occupy about 9% of the sample.

The data were obtained in a study of immune evolution from preneoplasia to lung adenocarcinoma (dated by TCRdb to about 2021). Describing the broader study: HLA loss of heterozygosity was observed in around 7.5%, 14% and 36% of AIS, MIA and ADC lesions, respectively, and was not observed in any AAH lesions. Immune contexture across lung adenocarcinoma precursors and invasive adenocarcinoma was profiled using immune gene expression, TCR sequencing and multiplex immunofluorescence. Resected precursor lesions (AAH, AIS, MIA) and invasive adenocarcinomas were each compared against paired morphologically normal lung tissue. The sample size was set by how many specimens were available, not by a prior power calculation. The immune data were integrated with whole exome sequencing and methylation data from the same cohort of nodules. The overall cohort was made up of fewer than 70 patients with pulmonary nodules who had surgical resection. A total of under 60 patients contributed TCR sequencing data. According to the study, over a hundred samples were used for TCR sequencing. POLYSOLVER was used to infer Class I HLA alleles from exome data, and LOHHLA was used to detect allele-specific HLA loss.

What the work shows at the level of the full study, not this receptor alone: Compared with EGFR-mutant or double wild-type lesions, KRAS-mutant nodules had the highest T cell clonality. Clonality was highest in normal lung, while later-stage lesions appeared to show lower clonality but higher T cell density and diversity. All patients were from Japan and China, so applicability to Western populations was uncertain. Normal lung had the highest top T cell clone frequencies, which appeared to decline progressively from AAH through AIS, MIA and invasive adenocarcinoma. The findings were based on association rather than direct causation, and larger cohorts with long-term follow-up and longitudinal biopsies were deemed needed.

Patients underwent resection in Japan or China between about 2014 and 2017. The histologic diagnosis of each case was independently confirmed on H&E slides by two lung cancer pathologists. To enrich premalignant or tumor cells for nucleic acid extraction, macro-dissection was performed after pathologic assessment. DNA was isolated from FFPE tissue using the AllPrep DNA/RNA FFPE Kit. After removal of 10 bases from V and 2 bases from J, the junction retains 10 bases not matched to a gene. The CDR3 goes from the cysteine to the phenylalanine over 14 residues. The only DNA kept is the CDR3, 42 bases in frame from the first base. The germline V gene sets CDR1 to MNHNS and CDR2 to SASEGT.

The source material was FFPE invasive lung adenocarcinoma tissue. Reading the label with the study, this specimen's cell subset or site is: frankly invasive lung adenocarcinoma (ADC). The TCR was taken from a person aged 45 to 59 with lung adenocarcinoma. The V and J genes are TRBV6-1 and TRBJ2-7, and TRBD2 aligns with 8 junction nucleotides. The bases read TGTGCCACCTCCACCAGCGGGAGTACCTACGAGCAGTACTTC. This gives the protein CATSTSGSTYEQYF.